This entry is about one T cell receptor beta chain. The target antigen is unknown. The PCR made use of 60 Vbeta and 13 Jbeta primers. Clones were read by immunoSEQ multiplex PCR, and TCRdb kept only the in-frame ones, dropping some. The sample shows fewer than 250,000 clones, roughly three quarters of them seen only once. The record originates from a study of cytomegalovirus exposure and HLA in healthy donors. Background on the study: Approximately 180 million T cells yielded more than 95 million unique TCR beta sequences, as an earlier analysis found. Early on, a data release was issued that held some 91 million unique TCRs from HLA-typed donors.

Points from the study as a whole: Association of 15,000 to 20,000 TCR beta sequences with HLA alleles was found at 0.05 false discovery rate in a later analysis. Later analysis suggested links between common viral pathogens and several top significant clusters.

Trimming left V 6 bases short and J 5 bases short, with 19 bases between. Germline CDR1 reads WNHNN; CDR2 reads SYGVQD (reference sequence). This CDR3 contains 15 residues. The sequence came from a woman aged 50 to 60 in good health and CMV-seronegative. V and J are TRBV10-1 and TRBJ2-5; a weak D match, TRBD1 (6 bases). Sequences were obtained from PBMCs. The CDR3 here is CASSPRARGTETQYF. CDR3 bases: TGCGCCAGCAGCCCCCGGGCTAGGGGGACCGAGACCCAGTACTTC.